This TCR beta chain was documented in a study of T cell responses to AZD1222 COVID-19 vaccine. Overall study findings and caveats: In the spike-specific TCR repertoire, nearly half reportedly target unmutated variant regions.

The CDR3 has 15 amino acids. V was clipped by 6 bases and J by 4 bases; unmatched bases: 10. CDR1 and CDR2 (germline): SNHLY, FYNNEI. Here immunoSEQ multiplex PCR was the method, and the copy in TCRdb shows in-frame clones only, minus some. This sample has roughly 40,000 clones, with just over 85% found just once. As to this clone: What it binds is not known.

The origin of this receptor is an adult who received the MenACWY meningococcal vaccine as a control. The chain uses TRBV2 and TRBJ2-7; 9 bases are a match to TRBD2. The specimen comprised peripheral blood, sampled 28 days after the second dose of the MenACWY control vaccine. CDR3 sequence reads: CASRELAGGPYEQYF. The CDR3 DNA sequence: TGTGCCAGCAGGGAGCTGGCGGGAGGGCCTTACGAGCAGTACTTC. Together with reference TRBV2 and TRBJ2-7, the CDR3 gives the full variable domain: EPEVTQTPSHQVTQMGQEVILRCVPISNHLYFYWYRQILGQKVEFLVSFYNNEISEKSEIFDDQFSVERPDGSNFTLKIRSTKLEDSAMYFCASRELAGGPYEQYFGPGTRLTVT.